These T cell receptor beta chains were read from a single sample in a study of cytomegalovirus exposure and HLA in healthy donors. The data were produced by immunoSEQ multiplex PCR, yet TCRdb's version contains in-frame clones alone and is incomplete. This table has 150,000 to 170,000 clones, roughly 80% appearing once. The sequencing input was PBMCs. These receptors came from a man in his thirties or forties in good health and CMV-seropositive. CDR3s include the opening cysteine and the closing phenylalanine or tryptophan. A D gene is named only where the DNA matches it firmly. A row's size may be missing; if present it is once, few, many or a size class.

size	V	J	D	CDR3	DNA
.	TRBV21-1	TRBJ2-7	.	CASSRDRRFSYEQYF	TGTGCCAGCAGCAGGGACAGGCGTTTCTCCTACGAGCAGTACTTC
.	TRBV7-9	TRBJ1-2	.	CASSSEGYGYTF	TGTGCCAGCAGCTCAGAGGGCTATGGCTACACCTTC
.	TRBV5-5	TRBJ2-3	.	CASSRGTDTQYF	TGTGCCAGCAGCAGGGGGACAGATACGCAGTATTTT
.	TRBV6-5	TRBJ2-7	.	CASSTAGKQYF	TGTGCCAGCAGTACAGCAGGGAAGCAGTACTTC
.	TRBV29-1	TRBJ2-5	.	CSVANSPQETQYF	TGCAGCGTTGCTAATAGTCCCCAAGAGACCCAGTACTTC
.	TRBV19	TRBJ2-1	.	CASSTTGSSYNEQFF	TGTGCCAGTAGTACCACAGGGAGCTCCTACAATGAGCAGTTCTTC
.	TRBV18	TRBJ2-2	.	CASSPIQTGELFF	TGTGCCAGCTCACCGATCCAGACCGGGGAGCTGTTTTTT
.	TRBV15	TRBJ2-1	TRBD2	CATSRDSRLAGPQFF	TGTGCCACCAGCAGAGATTCGAGACTAGCGGGGCCTCAGTTCTTC
.	TRBV4-1	TRBJ1-3	.	CASSQVSANSGNTIYF	TGCGCCAGCAGCCAAGTGAGCGCCAACTCTGGAAACACCATATATTTT
once	TRBV5-1	TRBJ2-7	.	CASSLDSGSYEQYF	TGCGCCAGCAGCTTGGATTCAGGGTCCTACGAGCAGTACTTC
.	TRBV15	TRBJ2-5	.	CATSRVPVLNQETQYF	TGTGCCACCAGCAGAGTCCCAGTACTAAACCAAGAGACCCAGTACTTC
few	TRBV27	TRBJ2-7	TRBD2	CASSPRMGLAVPYEQYF	TGTGCCAGCAGCCCTCGTATGGGACTAGCGGTACCCTACGAGCAGTACTTC
.	TRBV7-3	TRBJ2-1	TRBD2	CASSLAGGPINEQFF	TGTGCCAGCAGCTTAGCGGGAGGGCCGATCAATGAGCAGTTCTTC
.	TRBV9	TRBJ2-5	TRBD2	CASSVGASGQETQYF	TGTGCCAGCAGCGTAGGGGCTAGCGGTCAAGAGACCCAGTACTTC
.	TRBV11-2	TRBJ2-7	TRBD1	CASSPTGAFYEQYF	TGTGCCAGCAGCCCGACAGGGGCCTTCTACGAGCAGTACTTC
.	TRBV27	TRBJ2-7	TRBD1	CASSFGQAYEQYF	TGTGCCAGCAGTTTTGGACAGGCCTACGAGCAGTACTTC
.	TRBV2	TRBJ2-7	TRBD2	CASSELAGVLEQYF	TGTGCCAGCAGTGAACTAGCGGGAGTTCTGGAGCAGTACTTC
.	TRBV6-1	TRBJ2-7	TRBD2	CASNLAGRYEQYF	TGTGCCAGCAATCTAGCGGGAAGATACGAGCAGTACTTC
.	TRBV7-2	TRBJ2-2	.	CASSPTGTTNTGELFF	TGTGCCAGCAGCCCTACCGGGACAACGAACACCGGGGAGCTGTTTTTT
.	TRBV7-8	TRBJ1-2	TRBD1	CASRLEEGGNYGYTF	TGTGCCAGCAGGTTAGAAGAAGGGGGCAACTATGGCTACACCTTC
.	TRBV7-3	TRBJ2-3	.	CASSLTSGPRDTQYF	TGTGCCAGCAGCTTAACTAGCGGACCCAGGGATACGCAGTATTTT
.	TRBV28	TRBJ2-5	TRBD2	CASTGRTSGGGTQYF	TGTGCCAGCACCGGCCGGACTAGCGGGGGGGGGACCCAGTACTTC